This TCR beta chain was profiled in a study of blood T cell repertoires in COVID-19 (dated by TCRdb to the early 2020s). With regard to the full study: Samples from collaborators originated in the United States, Italy and Spain and spanned both the acute and convalescent phases of COVID-19. The prospective study material was composed of cDNA or gDNA derived from T cells, B-cell-depleted T cells, or PBMCs. The dataset comprised deeply sampled blood TCRbeta repertoires from subjects exposed to, actively infected with, or recovered from COVID-19. The repertoires were released in a freely available public database meant as a resource for research on the immune response to SARS-CoV-2. Samples came from the ongoing ImmuneRACE study (first 160 participants) plus 1,254 subjects from 6 global collaborators. A de-identified subject ID, COVID-19 status, age in years and sex were almost always included in the sample metadata. Where available, HLA class I and class II types were taken from metadata supplied by the sample provider and were not determined by assay-based typing.

General findings and caveats noted by the study authors: How much clinical and demographic metadata was included differed by source and by participant, and the metadata was provided uncurated.

Compared with the rest of its sample, this clone is medium-sized (0.01 to 0.1%). What this receptor recognizes is not known. Per-base quality was not reported, and no clone a single base away is much larger than it. The germline V gene (reference sequence) gives CDR1 as LNHDA and CDR2 as SQIVND. V lost 1 base and J lost 16 bases, and the count of bases not matched to a germline gene is 7. The CDR3 sequence holds 12 residues, the cysteine and phenylalanine included. CDR3 DNA only is kept here, 36 bases in frame from base 1. Whole blood was collected in K2EDTA tubes by collaborating institutions according to the institutions' own protocols. For TCRbeta analysis, collaborators shipped samples in one of three forms: frozen whole blood, isolated PBMCs, or DNA extracted from either of those sample types. TCRbeta CDR3 regions were amplified from genomic DNA by means of the immunoSEQ Assay, a bias-controlled multiplex PCR. In the original analysis: The number of nucleated cells in each sample was estimated by amplification of reference gene primers within the assay. Sequence reads were collapsed and filtered to measure the absolute abundance of every unique TCRbeta CDR3 rearrangement. Productive Simpson clonality was computed per sample as the square root of Simpson's diversity index over productive rearrangements. The source is immuneACCESS, and TCRdb retained only in-frame sequences with V and J called. Part of the clones is not carried over; for the studies checked, unresolved V genes explain less than half of this, and the remainder is unexplained. V and J calls plus clone size are reproduced from that table; the DNA served to infer D and trimming. The sample records 60,000 to 85,000 clones, 65% to 85% of which are singletons. Over 15% of the sample lies in the top ten.

The source of this sequence is a woman in her sixties with acute or convalescent COVID-19. Sequencing was done on a sample of peripheral blood. Rearrangement joined TRBV19 to TRBJ2-1, and TRBD1 matches 7 of the central bases. Read as DNA, the sequence is TGTGCCAGTAGTATAGGGACAGGTCTCCTTTTCTTC. It encodes CASSIGTGLLFF.